This T cell receptor beta chain was recorded in a study of lymphopenia after photon versus proton radiotherapy. Findings and limits, study-wide: Survival link was tested only in deceased patients; proton benefit remains a possibility. Photon-treated patients lost naive T cells and TCR diversity; proton-treated stayed stable. In patients who died, overall survival fell as post-nadir TCR diversity dropped more. After lymphocyte nadir, photon-treated repertoires showed oligoclonal expansion, especially CD8+ Temra.

Notes on this clone: As yet, its antigen is unknown.

This CDR3 is built from 16 residues. V lost 4 bases to trimming and J lost 0 bases, with 14 bases between them. Per germline, CDR1 SGDLS and CDR2 YYNGEE. Using immunoSEQ multiplex PCR, the repertoire was profiled, and TCRdb retains in-frame clones only, with some absent. The data show 40,000 to 45,000 clones, with 70% to 90% seen just once and 10% held by the top ten. The sequence was obtained from a woman in her 70s with pancreatic cancer. Some clones in this sample may be carry-over from other donors' samples. This sample comprised peripheral blood, obtained from a patient treated with proton-based radiotherapy. The J gene is TRBJ1-3, the V gene TRBV9; D perhaps matches TRBD1 (5 bases). CDR3 region: CASSPRAEVSGNTIYF. In DNA, the CDR3 is TGTGCCAGCAGCCCCAGGGCTGAGGTCTCTGGAAACACCATATATTTT.